The 5 T cell receptor beta chains presented below share a single source sample, sequenced in a study of molecular identifiers for immune sequencing clone quantification. TCRdb used MiXCR to reprocess the PCR reads, holding one entry per CDR3 protein. This sample yields under 65,000 distinct CDR3 sequences, of which approximately 26% are seen a single time; around 1.9% belongs to the top ten. Sequencing was carried out using naive CD8+ T cells from blood, with Jurkat cell RNA spiked in. The subset was: FACS-sorted CD8+CD4-CCR7+CD45RA+ naive T cells. The receptors were gathered from a human donor in good health. Some libraries in this study had Jurkat cell RNA spiked in.

At least ten counts were recorded for this clonotype. The gene calls are TRBV7-9 and TRBJ1-2, with 10 bases matching TRBD1. The germline CDR1 and CDR2 sequences are SEHNR and FQNEAQ (reference sequence). V was pared by 10 bases and J by 4 bases, with 6 bases of the junction left unmatched. There are 13 residues in the CDR3. CDR3 bases: TGTGCCATCCCGGGACAGGGGACCTATGGCTACACCTTC. It specifies CAIPGQGTYGYTF.

Comments on this clonotype: A much larger clone is a single base away; this may be a read error. V usage is TRBV4-1 and J usage is TRBJ1-1, with D uncertain. CDR1 and CDR2 from the germline V gene are MGHRA and YSYEKL. The CDR3 length is 13 residues. Trimming shortened V by 1 base and J by 8 bases, and 11 bases separated the two germline ends. The CDR3 sequence is CASSQGMGGEAFF. As DNA, the CDR3 is TGCGCCAGCAGCCAAGGAATGGGCGGGGAAGCTTTCTTT.

This clonotype was counted many times. The chain carries TRBV11-2 and TRBJ2-1, with D possibly being TRBD2 (5 bases). Germline V gives CDR1 SGHAT, CDR2 FQNNGV. This CDR3 comprises 15 residues. Trimming left V 5 bases short and J 4 bases short, with 15 bases between. CDR3 residues: CASSPSSEGYNEQFF. DNA for the CDR3: TGTGCCAGCAGCCCTAGCTCGGAAGGGTACAATGAGCAGTTCTTC.

The chain couples TRBV7-9 to TRBJ2-5; D not certain. Trimming took off 5 bases at V and 5 bases at J, with 9 bases between the two ends. Germline values: CDR1 SEHNR, CDR2 FQNEAQ (reference sequence). CDR3 length: 12 residues. As DNA, the CDR3 is TGTGCCAGCAGCCCAGGCTGTGAGACCCAGTACTTC. Its protein product is CASSPGCETQYF.

Many counts were recorded for this clonotype. This sequence joins TRBV11-2 and TRBJ2-4; 8 bases fit TRBD1. V shed 5 bases, J shed 8 bases, and the junction held 11 bases outside the gene matches. The CDR3 runs to 15 residues. The germline V gene has CDR1 SGHAT and CDR2 FQNNGV. CDR3 sequence: CASSVRGRESDIQYF. CDR3 DNA sequence: TGTGCCAGCAGCGTCAGGGGGCGTGAGTCGGACATTCAGTACTTC.